This T cell receptor beta chain was obtained from a study of blood T cell repertoires in COVID-19. Study-level information: Both acute and convalescent COVID-19 samples were obtained from the United States, Italy and Spain. T cells, B-cell-depleted T cells, or PBMCs provided the cDNA or gDNA that served as material.

Authors' methods: The assay estimated nucleated cells by amplifying reference gene primers. Data came from immunoSEQ multiplex PCR; TCRdb stores just in-frame clones and leaves some out. Clone size and the V and J calls come from that table; the DNA yielded D and trimming. The table lists 140,000 to 150,000 clones, approximately 87% of them singletons. The CDR3 contains 13 residues. V lost 5 bases and J 3 bases, leaving 10 bases between the germline ends. Germline-derived CDR1 and CDR2 are LNHDA and SQIVND (reference sequence). The chain couples TRBV19 to TRBJ2-5; TRBD1 is a possible D gene (6 bases). The material sequenced was peripheral blood. The source is a human donor in a cohort sampled during active COVID-19. CDR3 nucleotide sequence: TGTGCCAGTAGTGCGGACAGAGAAGAGACCCAGTACTTC. This translates into CASSADREETQYF.